The 20 T cell receptor beta chains given below trace back to one sample, sequenced in a study of siplizumab effects on memory and regulatory T cells. Repertoires were generated with immunoSEQ multiplex PCR, while TCRdb's copy carries only in-frame clones and drops some. The sample has some 52,000 clones, 95% to 97% seen once. Sequenced material: naive CD4+ T cells sorted from blood. These receptor sequences come from a human donor in good health.

This clone was observed a single time. The chain employs TRBV11-3 and TRBJ2-3; 9 bases line up with TRBD1. Germline assignment: CDR1 SGHNT and CDR2 YENEEA. V lost 0 bases and J lost 2; bases outside the gene matches: 12. This CDR3 spans 19 amino acids. CDR3 in DNA: TGTGCCAGCAGCTTAGATAGGGCGGGGTACAGGGGGCCCACAGATACGCAGTATTTT. It codes for CASSLDRAGYRGPTDTQYF. Full variable domain (missing parts from reference TRBV11-3 and TRBJ2-3): EAGVVQSPRYKIIEKKQPVAFWCNPISGHNTLYWYLQNLGQGPELLIRYENEEAVDDSQLPKDRFSAERLKGVDSTLKIQPAELGDSAVYLCASSLDRAGYRGPTDTQYFGPGTRLTVL.

The rearrangement uses TRBV5-6 and TRBJ2-2, with D tentatively TRBD1 (5 bases). The CDR3 covers 14 residues. Trimming removed 4 bases from V and 5 bases from J, with 12 bases in between. Germline loops: CDR1 SGHDT, CDR2 YYEEEE. CDR3 coding DNA: TGTGCCAGCAGCACAATACCAGGGACCGGGGAGCTGTTTTTT. The encoded protein is CASSTIPGTGELFF. The full variable domain, rest sourced from reference TRBV5-6 and TRBJ2-2, is DAGVTQSPTHLIKTRGQQVTLRCSPKSGHDTVSWYQQALGQGPQFIFQYYEEEERQRGNFPDRFSGHQFPNYSSELNVNALLLGDSALYLCASSTIPGTGELFFGEGSRLTVL.

This chain links TRBV21-1 with TRBJ2-6; the D call of TRBD1 is as the table states it, not checked on the DNA. TRBV21-1 is marked as a pseudogene. There are 17 residues in the CDR3. In DNA, the CDR3 is TGTGCCGACTACAGGGGACTCCGGGGCTCTGGGGCCAACGTCCTGACTTTC. It codes for CADYRGLRGSGANVLTF.

The chain carries TRBV29-1 and TRBJ2-7; D gene ambiguous. The CDR3 is 12 amino acids. Trimming removed 5 bases at V and 3 bases at J, with 11 bases between. Germline V CDR1 and CDR2: SQVTM, ANQGSEA. The CDR3 reads CSVTPNHYEQYF. The CDR3 DNA reads TGCAGCGTTACCCCAAATCACTACGAGCAGTACTTC.

The chain couples TRBV10-3 to TRBJ2-1; 9 nucleotides agree with TRBD1. Per the germline V gene, CDR1 is ENHRY and CDR2 is SYGVKD. The CDR3 has 15 residues. The V segment lost 10 bases and the J segment 8 bases; nucleotides outside the gene matches: 15. Written as DNA, the CDR3 is TGTGCCACCTCACGCCGGGACAGGGAGGCCGATGAGCAGTTCTTC. Translating it yields CATSRRDREADEQFF.

This chain links TRBV29-1 with TRBJ2-7; TRBD1 matches at 10 bases. The germline gives CDR1 SQVTM, CDR2 ANQGSEA. This CDR3 has 12 residues. V gave up 5 bases and J gave up 6 bases; unmatched junction bases: 4. CDR3 sequence (DNA): TGCAGCGTTCGACAGGGGGCGGCCGAGCAGTACTTC. Translation: CSVRQGAAEQYF.

The V gene is TRBV18, the J gene TRBJ2-1; the match to TRBD1 covers 7 bases. CDR3 length: 14 residues. V lost 4 bases to trimming and J lost 0 bases; unmatched junction nucleotides: 0. Per germline, CDR1 KGHSH and CDR2 LQKENI. CDR3 coding DNA: TGTGCCAGCTCACGACAGGGCTCCTACAATGAGCAGTTCTTC. Protein product: CASSRQGSYNEQFF.

The CDR3 DNA reads as TGTGCCAGCAGCTTAGGAGGGGGCACTGAAGCTTTCTTT. The encoded protein is CASSLGGGTEAFF. J is TRBJ1-1 and V is TRBV7-2; D is possibly TRBD1 (6 bases). There are 13 residues in the CDR3. V was shortened by 1 base and J by 4 bases, with 7 bases between the two germline ends. Looked up from germline, CDR1 is SGHTA and CDR2 is FQGNSA.

The chain employs TRBV7-9 and TRBJ2-1; D is unresolved. Per the germline V gene, CDR1 is SEHNR and CDR2 is FQNEAQ (reference sequence). V lost 1 base, J lost 7 bases, and 11 bases lay in between. This CDR3 contains 14 residues. The CDR3 here is CASSLEPARNEQFF. The CDR3 nucleotides read TGTGCCAGCAGCTTAGAGCCTGCGCGGAATGAGCAGTTCTTC.

This clone was seen only once. This sequence joins TRBV7-8 and TRBJ2-3, with 11 bases lining up with TRBD2. V gave up 5 bases and J gave up 2 bases; unmatched junction bases: 15. There are 19 residues in the CDR3. Germline loops: CDR1 SGHVS, CDR2 FQNEAQ. The CDR3 spells CASSTRLAGGPIDTDTQYF. CDR3 sequence (DNA): TGTGCCAGCAGCACCCGATTAGCGGGAGGGCCGATAGACACAGATACGCAGTATTTT.

The DNA of the CDR3 is TGTGCCAGCTCACGGGTGGACACCCTGGGCAATGAGCAGTTCTTC. Its protein product is CASSRVDTLGNEQFF. The V call is TRBV18, the J call TRBJ2-1; tentatively, D is TRBD1 (5 bases). V lost 4 bases to trimming and J lost 6 bases, with 16 bases between them. The germline CDR1 and CDR2 sequences are KGHSH and LQKENI. The CDR3 sequence is 15 residues long.

The chain combines TRBV5-1 with TRBJ2-1; TRBD1 or TRBD2 may be the D gene (5 bases each). Germline CDR1 is SGHRS and CDR2 is YFSETQ. CDR3 length: 13 amino acids. Trimming shortened V by 4 bases and J by 12 bases, and 17 bases separated the two germline ends. The CDR3 protein is CASSGTTAIAQFF. The DNA of the CDR3 is TGCGCCAGCAGCGGGACGACTGCCATTGCGCAGTTCTTC.

V usage is TRBV30 and J usage is TRBJ1-2; D is ambiguous. CDR3 length equals 14 residues. Germline CDR1 is GTSNPN and CDR2 is SVGIG (reference sequence). The ends were cut back, 5 bases at V and 6 bases at J, with 19 bases in the middle. The CDR3 reads CAWSSLGYRDGYTF. The CDR3 nucleotides are TGTGCCTGGTCTTCGTTGGGGTATCGGGATGGCTACACCTTC.

V usage is TRBV4-1 and J usage is TRBJ1-6; D may be TRBD1 (6 bases). CDR1 and CDR2 from the germline V gene are MGHRA and YSYEKL. Trimming shortened V by 4 bases and J by 7 bases, and 14 bases separated the two germline ends. The CDR3 spans 15 residues. The CDR3 loop reads CASSRAGTHNSPLHF. DNA of the CDR3: TGCGCCAGCAGCCGCGCCGGGACACACAATTCACCCCTCCACTTT.

CDR3 region: CATSLTLADGEQFF. The CDR3 coding sequence is TGTGCCACCAGCCTCACCCTAGCGGACGGCGAGCAGTTCTTC. V and J are TRBV15 and TRBJ2-1; 7 bases match TRBD2. Trimming cost V 5 bases and J 10 bases; bases outside gene matches: 11. CDR3 length equals 14 residues. Germline CDR1 is LNHNV and CDR2 is YYDKDF (reference sequence).

The gene calls are TRBV6-6 and TRBJ1-1, with TRBD1 matching over 8 bases. The V and J ends lost 4 bases and 4 bases, in that order; junction bases with no gene match: 2. CDR3 length: 13 residues. Germline CDR1 and CDR2: MNHNY and SVGAGI (reference sequence). The CDR3 loop is CASSFTGGTEAFF. The CDR3 DNA follows: TGTGCCAGCAGTTTCACAGGGGGCACTGAAGCTTTCTTT.

This rearrangement joins TRBV18 to TRBJ2-2; D is perhaps TRBD1 (6 bases). V was clipped by 4 bases and J by 0 bases, with 12 bases between them. The CDR3 covers 16 residues. Germline values: CDR1 KGHSH, CDR2 LQKENI. The CDR3 DNA follows: TGTGCCAGCTCACTCGGACAGACAACGAACACCGGGGAGCTGTTTTTT. Its protein product is CASSLGQTTNTGELFF.

The chain joins TRBV11-3 to TRBJ2-4; possible D gene TRBD1, 5 bases. V was clipped by 0 bases and J by 1 base, with 10 bases between them. CDR1 SGHNT and CDR2 YENEEA come from the germline V gene. This CDR3 spans 16 amino acids. The CDR3 DNA follows: TGTGCCAGCAGCTTAGATCAGTACAGGGCCAAAAACATTCAGTACTTC. Translated: CASSLDQYRAKNIQYF.

V gene TRBV6-5 combines with J gene TRBJ2-7, with 9 positions matching TRBD1. Unmatched junction bases numbered 5, after V lost 6 bases and J lost 2 bases. CDR1 is MNHEY, CDR2 SVGAGI, per germline. This CDR3 comprises 14 residues. CDR3 DNA: TGTGCCAGCAGAAATACAGGGGGCGCCTACGAGCAGTACTTC. It encodes CASRNTGGAYEQYF.

The chain joins TRBV9 to TRBJ2-5, with 9 bases matching TRBD2. The CDR3 runs 17 residues. Trimming cost V 0 bases and J 2 bases; bases outside gene matches: 8. Germline CDR1 is SGDLS and CDR2 is YYNGEE. CDR3 bases: TGTGCCAGCAGCGTAGCTACTCTTACTAGCGGGCAAGAGACCCAGTACTTC. It is translated as CASSVATLTSGQETQYF.